This T cell receptor beta chain is drawn from a study of CXCR3-negative and CXCR3-positive naive CD8 T cells. Study-wide results and limits: PBMCs showed partially decreased CXCR3 expression after cryopreservation, and most assays used fresh PBMCs.

About this clonotype: Its target is not known.

TRB cDNA was prepared as libraries by UMI-labeled 5' RACE. TCRdb re-analyzed the 5' RACE reads; it lists each CDR3 protein once, without DNA. The table lists 100,000 to 150,000 distinct CDR3 sequences, with about 0.48% in the top ten. The TCR sequence derives from a human donor in good health. Some clones in this sample may be carry-over from other donors' samples. Sequenced sample: naive CXCR3- CD8+ T cells from blood. Subset meaning: CD45RO-CCR7+CD27+CD95- naive CD8+ T cells lacking CXCR3 (TNR3-).

The CDR3 loop is CASSFPYRRGDTGELFF. The chain uses TRBV12-3 or TRBV12-4 and TRBJ2-2; TCRdb reports TRBD1, a call that lacks DNA to check it against. The CDR3 extends over 17 amino acids.